This T cell receptor beta chain derives from a study of T-cell reconstitution after alpha-beta-depleted transplantation in children. Unique molecular identifiers were used in preparing the TCRbeta library. One entry per CDR3 protein results from TCRdb running MiXCR on the PCR reads. The table includes 190,000 or so distinct CDR3 sequences, about 6% detected once. Whole-study results and caveats: T cells produced anew were the main source of T-cell counts and diversity one year after transplant.

V shed 10 bases and J 2 bases; nucleotides not matched to a gene: 5. Germline V gives CDR1 ENHRY, CDR2 SYGVKD. The CDR3 runs to 13 residues. This clonotype was counted many times. Antigen specificity is unknown. This receptor was taken from a girl in the first two years of life with combined immunodeficiency, due to receive a stem cell transplant. This specimen was PBMCs, taken before TCRalphabeta/CD19-depleted stem cell transplant. This chain connects TRBV10-3 to TRBJ2-3; TRBD1 matches 8 bases. The CDR3, as DNA: TGTGCCACTTACAGGGGGAACACAGATACGCAGTATTTT. Translation: CATYRGNTDTQYF.